This T cell receptor beta chain comes out of a study of regulatory T cells in long-lasting Graves disease. In regard to this clonotype: A much larger clone differs from this one at a single base, so this may be a read error.

HTBI primers from iRepertoire and Arm-PCR of CDR3 regions yielded the TCR beta libraries. TCRdb re-derived calls from the multiplex PCR reads in MiXCR, one entry per CDR3 protein. The sample holds about 470,000 distinct CDR3 sequences, about 22% seen once. Germline CDR1 reads KGHDR; CDR2 reads SFDVKD. This CDR3 is 16 amino acids long. Noted time point: persistent/refractory GD, antithyroid drugs over 5 years with positive TRAb. Construction of the TCR library relied on RNA isolated from PBMCs. This sample comprised peripheral blood mononuclear cells (PBMCs), obtained when the disease was refractory, from a patient treated with antithyroid drugs. This sequence was found in a female donor with Graves disease. The chain has TRBV24-1 and TRBJ2-5; 10 bases are a match to TRBD2. The DNA of the CDR3 is TGTGCCATCAGTGACCCAGCCTCTAGCGGGAGTGAGACCCAGTACTTC. Translation: CAISDPASSGSETQYF.